Following are 27 T cell receptor beta chains from one sample sequenced in a study of CD8 T cells in Susac syndrome. Random-hexamer reverse transcription was applied to roughly 0.5 to 1 ug RNA. TCRdb reprocessed the immunoSEQ multiplex PCR reads via MiXCR and lists one record per CDR3 protein. This sample has 130,000 to 150,000 distinct CDR3 sequences, with nearly 95% found just once. Sequencing was performed on CD8+ T cells from PBMCs. The receptors originated from a human donor in good health.

This clonotype was detected once. J is TRBJ2-1 and V is TRBV6-2 or TRBV6-3, with D tentatively TRBD1 (6 bases). The germline V gene encodes CDR1 MNHEY and CDR2 SVGEGT. This CDR3 spans 12 amino acids. Trimming removed 2 bases from V and 8 bases from J, with 7 bases in between. CDR3 residues: CASSYGGDEQFF. DNA for the CDR3: TGTGCCAGCAGTTACGGGGGCGATGAGCAGTTCTTC.

The chain combines TRBV24-1 with TRBJ2-1, with D hard to call. V dropped 12 bases and J dropped 7 bases, with 18 bases sitting between them. This CDR3 has 13 residues. CDR1 and CDR2 from the germline V gene are KGHDR and SFDVKD. The CDR3, as DNA: TGTGCCGCCGACTCCCCGTTTGAGAATGAGCAGTTCTTC. Residues: CAADSPFENEQFF.

This sequence joins TRBV19 and TRBJ1-5; D ambiguous. The CDR3 has 13 amino acids. V lost 1 base and J lost 8, with 9 bases in between. Germline V lookup: CDR1 LNHDA, CDR2 SQIVND (reference sequence). CDR3 sequence: CASSIADWEPQHF. In DNA, the CDR3 is TGTGCCAGTAGTATAGCGGATTGGGAGCCCCAGCATTTT.

The chain links TRBV7-6 to TRBJ2-5; D remains ambiguous. This CDR3 has 14 residues. V lost 5 bases and J lost 1, with 11 bases in between. CDR1 is SGHVS, CDR2 FNYEAQ, per germline. This chain's CDR3 is CASSLWGSQETQYF. CDR3 nucleotide sequence: TGTGCCAGCAGCCTGTGGGGATCCCAAGAGACCCAGTACTTC.

This chain uses TRBV4-2 with TRBJ2-1; D perhaps matches TRBD2 (6 bases). Germline loops: CDR1 LGHNA, CDR2 YNFKEQ. The V and J ends lost 6 bases and 10 bases respectively, with 16 bases between them. CDR3 size: 13 residues. The CDR3 region is CASSYMGGGEQFF. The CDR3 DNA is TGTGCCAGCAGTTACATGGGGGGAGGAGAGCAGTTCTTC.

The chain couples TRBV28 to TRBJ2-5; no clear D. This CDR3 region has 14 residues. Germline V CDR1 and CDR2: MDHEN, SYDVKM. V was clipped by 2 bases and J by 2 bases, with 9 bases between them. This CDR3 reads CASSLRLRQETQYF. In DNA form, the CDR3 reads TGTGCCAGCAGTTTAAGACTGCGGCAAGAGACCCAGTACTTC. Combining the CDR3 with reference TRBV28 and TRBJ2-5 gives the whole variable domain DVKVTQSSRYLVKRTGEKVFLECVQDMDHENMFWYRQDPGLGLRLIYFSYDVKMKEKGDIPEGYSVSREKKERFSLILESASTNQTSMYLCASSLRLRQETQYFGPGTRLLVL.

The sample holds one count of this clonotype. V is TRBV20-1 and J is TRBJ2-1; a weak D match, TRBD2 (5 bases). Per germline, CDR1 DFQATT and CDR2 SNEGSKA (reference sequence). The CDR3 is 12 amino acids. Trimming removed 5 bases from V and 6 bases from J, with 11 bases in between. The CDR3 protein is CSAVRGSNEQFF. The CDR3 DNA is TGCAGTGCTGTGAGAGGGAGCAATGAGCAGTTCTTC.

V gene TRBV4-3 combines with J gene TRBJ2-1, with no clear D. The CDR3 sequence is 15 residues long. Trimming took 6 bases from V and 7 from J, leaving 19 bases between them. Germline values: CDR1 LGHNA, CDR2 YSLEER. The CDR3 region is CASRTAVGPMNEQFF. The CDR3 DNA reads as TGCGCCAGCAGAACGGCTGTAGGACCTATGAATGAGCAGTTCTTC.

The rearrangement uses TRBV9 and TRBJ1-2, with D hard to call. V gave up 2 bases and J gave up 3 bases, with 5 bases separating them. The CDR3 has 12 amino acids. Germline CDR1 reads SGDLS; CDR2 reads YYNGEE. The CDR3 sequence is CASSVGDYGYTF. The CDR3 DNA follows: TGTGCCAGCAGCGTTGGGGACTATGGCTACACCTTC. Full variable domain (remainder filled in from reference TRBV9 and TRBJ1-2): DSGVTQTPKHLITATGQRVTLRCSPRSGDLSVYWYQQSLDQGLQFLIQYYNGEERAKGNILERFSAQQFPDLHSELNLSSLELGDSALYFCASSVGDYGYTFGSGTRLTVV.

The chain recombines TRBV7-9 with TRBJ2-5, with 7 bases matching TRBD2. With V trimmed by 6 bases and J by 4 bases, 5 bases remained unmatched. This CDR3 region has 13 residues. Germline V gene sequence: CDR1 SEHNR, CDR2 FQNEAQ (reference sequence). The chain's CDR3 is CASSWEGRETQYF. CDR3 bases: TGTGCCAGCAGTTGGGAGGGCCGAGAGACCCAGTACTTC.

The chain employs TRBV20-1 and TRBJ2-7, with 7 bases aligning to TRBD1. J lost 0 bases, V lost 1 base, and 3 bases had no gene match. CDR3 length: 14 amino acids. Germline loops: CDR1 DFQATT, CDR2 SNEGSKA (reference sequence). The CDR3 here is CSARGDSVSYEQYF. CDR3 bases: TGCAGTGCTAGAGGGGACAGCGTCTCCTACGAGCAGTACTTC.

The chain has TRBV30 and TRBJ2-1, with 7 bases matching TRBD1. CDR3 size: 14 residues. With V trimmed by 7 bases and J by 0 bases, 6 bases remained unmatched. CDR1 and CDR2 from the germline V gene are GTSNPN and SVGIG (reference sequence). The CDR3 reads CASEQGPSYNEQFF. In nucleotides, the CDR3 is TGTGCCTCCGAACAGGGGCCCTCCTACAATGAGCAGTTCTTC.

The chain joins TRBV28 to TRBJ2-3, with 9 bases identical to TRBD2. CDR1 is MDHEN, CDR2 SYDVKM, per germline. Germline trimming cut 5 bases from V and 4 bases from J; bases unmatched to any gene: 10. The CDR3 extends over 16 amino acids. The CDR3 DNA follows: TGTGCCAGCAGTCCCTCGCGGGAGGGCTTGGCAGATACGCAGTATTTT. This encodes CASSPSREGLADTQYF.

The chain uses TRBV9 and TRBJ1-2; D unclear. This CDR3 spans 15 amino acids. Per germline, CDR1 SGDLS and CDR2 YYNGEE. V lost 4 bases, J lost 1 base, and 14 bases lay in between. CDR3: CASSPHTGSNYGYTF. In nucleotides, the CDR3 is TGTGCCAGCAGCCCCCACACCGGGAGTAACTATGGCTACACCTTC.

The rearrangement uses TRBV6-2 or TRBV6-3 and TRBJ2-7, with D maybe TRBD1 (6 bases). CDR1 MNHEY and CDR2 SVGEGT come from the germline V gene. The CDR3 length is 14 residues. The V gene lost 5 bases and the J gene lost 2 bases, with 13 bases spanning the gap. The CDR3 reads CASSMKGVAYEQYF. CDR3 nucleotide sequence: TGTGCCAGCAGTATGAAGGGGGTCGCCTACGAGCAGTACTTC.

This clonotype showed up just a few times. V gene TRBV20-1 combines with J gene TRBJ2-7; maybe TRBD2 (6 bases). The V end lost 3 bases, the J end lost 1 base, and 7 bases lay between the germline ends. CDR3 length: 12 residues. The germline gives CDR1 DFQATT, CDR2 SNEGSKA (reference sequence). The CDR3 DNA reads TGCAGTGCTAGCGGGAGTTCCTACGAGCAGTACTTC. Protein product: CSASGSSYEQYF.

The chain recombines TRBV2 with TRBJ2-3; 7 bases align to TRBD2. This CDR3 is 15 amino acids long. The germline CDR1 and CDR2 sequences are SNHLY and FYNNEI. Unmatched junction bases numbered 2, after V lost 1 base and J lost 1 base. CDR3 DNA: TGTGCCAGCAGTGAAGAAACTAGCGGCACAGATACGCAGTATTTT. Translating it yields CASSEETSGTDTQYF.

This chain joins TRBV7-9 and TRBJ2-7, with D unclear. CDR3 length: 14 residues. Germline V gives CDR1 SEHNR, CDR2 FQNEAQ (reference sequence). V dropped 3 bases and J dropped 2 bases, with 11 bases sitting between them. DNA for the CDR3: TGTGCCAGCAGCTTCTTTGGCGAGGCCTACGAGCAGTACTTC. It encodes CASSFFGEAYEQYF.

This chain links TRBV20-1 with TRBJ1-6; weak D call: TRBD1 (5 bases). Germline V gene lookup returns CDR1 DFQATT and CDR2 SNEGSKA (reference sequence). The CDR3 has 14 amino acids. The CDR3 DNA reads as TGCAGCCCTAAGGGGACCCTTGGGAATTCACCCCTCCACTTT. It translates to CSPKGTLGNSPLHF.

This clonotype was found once. This chain connects TRBV20-1 to TRBJ2-2; D is ambiguous. Germline V gives CDR1 DFQATT, CDR2 SNEGSKA (reference sequence). This CDR3 contains 13 residues. In DNA, the CDR3 is TGCAGCTCAGGACCGATGAACACCGGGGAGCTGTTTTTT. Protein sequence: CSSGPMNTGELFF.

The chain carries TRBV20-1 and TRBJ1-2; TRBD1 matches 11 bases. Germline assignment: CDR1 DFQATT and CDR2 SNEGSKA (reference sequence). The CDR3 has 15 residues. J gave up 4 bases and V 5 bases, and 9 bases lay outside the gene matches. CDR3 sequence (DNA): TGCAGTGCTTTTGGTTTCGGGACAGGGGGCTATGGCTACACCTTC. It specifies CSAFGFGTGGYGYTF.

The rearrangement links TRBV19 to TRBJ1-5; D uncertain. The CDR3 contains 15 residues. CDR1 and CDR2 from the germline V gene are LNHDA and SQIVND (reference sequence). Trimming cost V 1 base and J 5 bases, with 12 bases left between them. The CDR3 spells CASSIVTQTDQPQHF. CDR3 sequence (DNA): TGTGCCAGTAGTATAGTTACCCAGACCGATCAGCCCCAGCATTTT.

V usage is TRBV6-2 or TRBV6-3 and J usage is TRBJ1-1; D gene unclear. CDR3 size: 11 residues. Between the trimmed V and J ends, which lost 2 bases and 8 bases, there was a span of 6 bases. Germline-derived CDR1 and CDR2 are MNHEY and SVGEGT. CDR3 sequence: CASSYDWEAFF. In DNA form, the CDR3 reads TGTGCCAGCAGTTACGACTGGGAAGCTTTCTTT.

The V and J genes are TRBV30 and TRBJ2-1; perhaps D is TRBD1 or TRBD2 (5 bases each). V dropped 4 bases and J dropped 8 bases, with 18 bases sitting between them. There are 14 residues in the CDR3. The germline CDR1 and CDR2 sequences are GTSNPN and SVGIG (reference sequence). In DNA form, the CDR3 reads TGTGCCTGGATCCAACGGGGCTTAAACGATGAGCAGTTCTTC. It encodes CAWIQRGLNDEQFF.

The CDR3 DNA reads TGTGCCAGCAGTTTCCCAGGACAGGGAATACCTGGCTACACCTTC. Its translation is CASSFPGQGIPGYTF. This rearrangement joins TRBV28 to TRBJ1-2, with TRBD1 identical over 8 bases. The germline gives CDR1 MDHEN, CDR2 SYDVKM. J was trimmed by 7 bases and V by 3 bases; bases with no gene match: 10. CDR3 length: 15 residues.

The genes are TRBV20-1 and TRBJ2-7; 9 bases agree with TRBD2. This CDR3 region has 15 residues. Looked up from germline, CDR1 is DFQATT and CDR2 is SNEGSKA (reference sequence). V shed 3 bases, J shed 3 bases, and the junction held 9 bases outside the gene matches. The DNA of the CDR3 is TGCAGTGCTAGGGGCCCGACTAGCGGCCTCTACGAGCAGTACTTC. Encoded protein: CSARGPTSGLYEQYF.

The rearrangement uses TRBV9 and TRBJ2-7, with 7 bases lining up with TRBD2. V was pared by 4 bases and J by 2 bases, with 6 bases of the junction left unmatched. Germline loops: CDR1 SGDLS, CDR2 YYNGEE. The CDR3 loop spans 14 amino acids. The CDR3, as DNA: TGTGCCAGCAGCCCTGCGGGGAGGGCCTACGAGCAGTACTTC. Its translation is CASSPAGRAYEQYF.